Following are 3 T cell receptor beta chains from one sample sequenced in a study of T-cell reconstitution after alpha-beta-depleted transplantation in children. Preparing the TCRbeta library involved the use of unique molecular identifiers. Each CDR3 protein gets one entry after TCRdb re-called the PCR reads with MiXCR. The sample has roughly 180,000 distinct CDR3 sequences; roughly 15% are singletons. Sequenced material: PBMCs from the stem cell graft donor, taken from the stem cell graft. These receptor sequences come from a human donor who donated a stem cell graft to a child with acute lymphoblastic leukemia.

This clonotype showed up many times. This chain connects TRBV7-2 to TRBJ2-3; 8 bases map to TRBD1. The germline V gene has CDR1 SGHTA and CDR2 FQGNSA. This CDR3 is built from 16 residues. V lost 4 bases to trimming and J lost 4 bases; unmatched junction nucleotides: 10. CDR3 protein: CASSWRTGKESDTQYF. In DNA form, the CDR3 reads TGTGCCAGCAGCTGGAGGACAGGGAAGGAGTCAGATACGCAGTATTTT.

J is TRBJ2-2 and V is TRBV28; 9 bases align to TRBD2. Germline CDR1 MDHEN, CDR2 SYDVKM. V was clipped by 4 bases and J by 0 bases; unmatched bases: 6. The CDR3 runs to 17 residues. The chain's CDR3 is CASSSTSGGTNTGELFF. The CDR3 region has the DNA TGTGCCAGCAGTTCGACTAGCGGAGGGACGAACACCGGGGAGCTGTTTTTT.

This clonotype has more than one count but fewer than ten. The rearrangement joins TRBV6-2 or TRBV6-3 to TRBJ2-1, with D possibly TRBD2 on 7 matching bases. The CDR3 totals 16 residues. Trimming shortened V by 2 bases and J by 0 bases, and 11 bases separated the two germline ends. Germline CDR1 MNHEY, CDR2 SVGEGT. The CDR3 coding sequence is TGTGCCAGCAGTTACAGGGGGAGGGCCTCCTACAATGAGCAGTTCTTC. It specifies CASSYRGRASYNEQFF.